Each of the 9 T cell receptor beta chains below was sequenced from the same sample in a study of shared clonotypes between healthy human individuals. Profiled with immunoSEQ multiplex PCR; TCRdb holds only in-frame clones, not every one. The sample comprises hundreds of thousands of clones, around 96% of which are singletons, and over 0.095% rests with the top ten. The naive CD8 fraction comprised CD45RO-negative cells positively selected for CCR7 and excluded terminally differentiated effector memory CD45RA+ cells. Sequenced sample: naive CD8+ T cells sorted from blood. Every receptor here comes from a woman aged 25 to 39 in good health.

The chain employs TRBV11-2 and TRBJ1-1; D is possibly TRBD1 (5 bases). The V gene's germline CDR1 is SGHAT and CDR2 FQNNGV. CDR3 size: 14 residues. V was clipped by 5 bases and J by 0 bases, with 10 bases between them. CDR3 sequence reads: CASSVGAMNTEAFF. The CDR3, as DNA: TGTGCCAGCAGCGTAGGGGCAATGAACACTGAAGCTTTCTTT.

V usage is TRBV4-1 and J usage is TRBJ2-7, with 10 positions matching TRBD2. CDR3 length: 16 residues. Germline V lookup: CDR1 MGHRA, CDR2 YSYEKL. The V and J ends lost 4 bases and 1 base, in that order; junction bases with no gene match: 7. In DNA form, the CDR3 reads TGCGCCAGCAGCCCCTCGGGGACTAGCGCTTCCTACGAGCAGTACTTC. Residues: CASSPSGTSASYEQYF.

This chain connects TRBV4-1 to TRBJ1-2; D remains ambiguous. The V gene lost 3 bases and the J gene lost 4 bases, with 12 bases spanning the gap. Per germline, CDR1 MGHRA and CDR2 YSYEKL. The CDR3 contains 14 residues. CDR3 nucleotide sequence: TGCGCCAGCAGCCAGCGCACAGCAGTCTATGGCTACACCTTC. This encodes CASSQRTAVYGYTF.

This sequence joins TRBV19 and TRBJ1-2; D not certain. This CDR3 is built from 13 residues. From germline, CDR1 is LNHDA and CDR2 SQIVND (reference sequence). V shed 4 bases and J shed 4 bases, with 10 bases lying between them. CDR3 nucleotide sequence: TGTGCCAGTAGTAACACACGAATCTATGGCTACACCTTC. Protein sequence: CASSNTRIYGYTF.

The rearrangement uses TRBV28 and TRBJ2-5; 9 bases are shared with TRBD1. Trimming took 3 bases from V and 5 from J; bases not matched to a gene: 7. Germline V gene data show CDR1 as MDHEN and CDR2 as SYDVKM. This CDR3 is 15 amino acids long. In DNA, the CDR3 is TGTGCCAGCAGTTTGTTAGGGACAGGGTACGAGACCCAGTACTTC. This encodes CASSLLGTGYETQYF. Filled out from reference TRBV28 and TRBJ2-5, the complete variable domain reads DVKVTQSSRYLVKRTGEKVFLECVQDMDHENMFWYRQDPGLGLRLIYFSYDVKMKEKGDIPEGYSVSREKKERFSLILESASTNQTSMYLCASSLLGTGYETQYFGPGTRLLVL.

The chain recombines TRBV5-1 with TRBJ2-7; 7 nucleotides match TRBD1. Trimming removed 2 bases from V and 3 bases from J; junction bases left unmatched: 5. The CDR3 is made up of 14 amino acids. The germline gives CDR1 SGHRS, CDR2 YFSETQ. DNA of the CDR3: TGCGCCAGCAGCTTCCGAGGGGGCAGCTACGAGCAGTACTTC. Translating gives CASSFRGGSYEQYF.

Regarding this clone: The same CDR3 arises from other DNA sequences in this sample as well. The J gene is TRBJ2-7, the V gene TRBV11-2; D gene uncertain. CDR1 and CDR2 (germline): SGHAT, FQNNGV. V shed 3 bases and J shed 3 bases, with 9 bases lying between them. This CDR3 contains 13 residues. DNA for the CDR3: TGTGCCAGCAGCTTTGGAACTGGCTACGAGCAGTACTTC. Amino acids: CASSFGTGYEQYF.

The chain is built from TRBV28 and TRBJ1-1; 11 bases agree with TRBD1. The V and J ends lost 6 bases and 7 bases, in that order; junction bases with no gene match: 10. This CDR3 contains 15 residues. Per germline, CDR1 MDHEN and CDR2 SYDVKM. CDR3 sequence (DNA): TGTGCCAGCAGCTCGACCCGGGACAGGGGGATTGAAGCTTTCTTT. Amino acid sequence: CASSSTRDRGIEAFF.

This clone has only one observation. The chain employs TRBV13 and TRBJ1-1; maybe TRBD1 (5 bases). Germline V gives CDR1 PRHDT, CDR2 FYEKMQ (reference sequence). Between the trimmed V and J ends, which lost 3 bases and 0 bases, there was a span of 17 bases. The CDR3 spans 17 residues. The CDR3 protein is CASSLAPDWGLNTEAFF. The DNA of the CDR3 is TGTGCCAGCAGCTTGGCTCCGGACTGGGGGTTGAACACTGAAGCTTTCTTT.